Sequencing of this T cell receptor beta chain was carried out in a study of T cells after yellow fever vaccination. The CDR3 is 15 residues long. Germline values: CDR1 MNHEY, CDR2 SVGEGT. Trimming took 0 bases from V and 11 from J, leaving 14 bases between them. TCRdb redid the calling of the 5' RACE reads with MiXCR, one entry per CDR3 protein. In the table there are about 300,000 distinct CDR3 sequences, less than 9.5% of which are singletons. The chain employs TRBV6-2 or TRBV6-3 and TRBJ1-6; D unclear. The sequence was collected from a man younger than 35 who received the YFV17D yellow fever vaccine. The sequences come from CD4+ T cells sorted from PBMCs, collected 5 days after the yellow fever booster vaccination. The CDR3 nucleotides are TGTGCCAGCAGTTACTCTTCAGCTGGAGGAACACCCCTCCACTTT. This sequence encodes CASSYSSAGGTPLHF.